This T cell receptor (beta chain) was sequenced in a study of neurological immune-mediated disorders. The CDR3 consists of 11 residues. The germline V gene has CDR1 ENHRY and CDR2 SYGVKD. V dropped 3 bases and J dropped 4 bases, with 3 bases sitting between them. Indicated time point: longitudinal time-point 2. TCRdb re-analysed the 5' RACE reads in MiXCR, keeping a single row per CDR3 protein. The data contain approximately 89,000 distinct CDR3 sequences, around 13% of them seen just once; the ten biggest clones take up about 5%. This clonotype occurred many times. This rearrangement joins TRBV10-3 to TRBJ2-5; D is unresolved. The source material was PBMCs. This receptor was obtained from a female donor with HTLV-1-associated myelopathy (HAM/TSP). DNA for the CDR3: TGTGCCATCAGTGATCCAGAGACCCAGTACTTC. It specifies CAISDPETQYF.